The 21 T cell receptor beta chains in this list originate from one sample, sequenced in a study of T cell repertoires in cytomegalovirus infection (dated by TCRdb to about 2019). Instrument on record: Illumina HiSeq 1500. TCRdb reanalyzed the raw reads on its own, using fastp at Q25 for trimming and MiXCR for clone calling, and kept in-frame beta chains. Rows are unified per CDR3 protein, each entry keeping the most common DNA and genes. This sample holds 310,000 or so distinct CDR3 sequences; 9.6% were observed only once. The ten largest clones represent around 2.4% of the sample. Sequenced input: PBMCs. Receptor source: a human donor in good health (CMV status not recorded). Some clones in this sample may be carry-over from other donors' samples.

This clonotype came up many times. The chain employs TRBV7-6 and TRBJ2-2; TRBD1 or TRBD2 may be the D gene (5 bases each). From germline, CDR1 is SGHVS and CDR2 FNYEAQ. The CDR3 consists of 15 residues. The V end lost 4 bases, the J end lost 2 bases, and 11 bases lay between the germline ends. The CDR3 is CASSYRDGNTGELFF. The CDR3, as DNA: TGTGCCAGCAGCTACCGGGACGGTAACACCGGGGAGCTGTTTTTT.

The J gene is TRBJ1-1, the V gene TRBV6-6; 7 bases align to TRBD1. The CDR3 sequence is 13 residues long. V shed 8 bases, J shed 3 bases, and the junction held 6 bases outside the gene matches. The germline V gene encodes CDR1 MNHNY and CDR2 SVGAGI (reference sequence). The CDR3 region has the DNA TGTGCCAGCCTCAGGGGGTGGGACACTGAAGCTTTCTTT. Translating it yields CASLRGWDTEAFF.

This clonotype has a count of ten or more. The chain couples TRBV7-9 to TRBJ1-1, with D hard to call. Deletions cut 7 bases from V and 7 bases from J, with 13 bases between. Germline V gives CDR1 SEHNR, CDR2 FQNEAQ (reference sequence). The CDR3 has 12 residues. The CDR3: CASTNNPFEAFF. In DNA form, the CDR3 reads TGTGCCAGCACCAACAACCCCTTTGAAGCTTTCTTT.

This chain links TRBV9 with TRBJ1-5; 9 nucleotides match TRBD1. Losses at the gene ends were 3 bases for V and 1 base for J; bases not matched to a gene: 2. CDR3 size: 15 residues. Germline CDR1 reads SGDLS; CDR2 reads YYNGEE. This chain's CDR3 is CASSGGQGSNQPQHF. CDR3 bases: TGTGCCAGCAGCGGGGGACAGGGAAGCAATCAGCCCCAGCATTTT.

This clonotype was recorded many times. This rearrangement joins TRBV6-5 to TRBJ2-1; weak D call: TRBD2 (6 bases). This CDR3 region has 13 residues. Germline CDR1 reads MNHEY; CDR2 reads SVGAGI. The V end lost 2 bases, the J end lost 12 bases, and 14 bases lay between the germline ends. CDR3 sequence (DNA): TGTGCCAGCAGTTACGAGGGACTCCCGGGGCAGTTCTTC. Translation: CASSYEGLPGQFF.

This clonotype was found many times. V gene TRBV20-1 combines with J gene TRBJ2-4; 13 nucleotides line up with TRBD2. This CDR3 has 14 residues. Germline assignment: CDR1 DFQATT and CDR2 SNEGSKA (reference sequence). V shed 6 bases, J shed 9 bases, and the junction held 8 bases outside the gene matches. The CDR3 region is CSAELAGGPLIQYF. DNA for the CDR3: TGCAGTGCGGAACTAGCGGGGGGGCCTCTCATTCAGTACTTC.

The V gene is TRBV6-1, the J gene TRBJ1-5, with D possibly TRBD1 on 6 matching bases. The CDR3 has 17 amino acids. Germline CDR1 is MNHNS and CDR2 is SASEGT. Trimming removed 1 base from V and 2 bases from J, with 15 bases in between. The CDR3 spells CASSEENRARGNQPQHF. CDR3 bases: TGTGCCAGCAGTGAAGAGAACAGGGCAAGAGGCAATCAGCCCCAGCATTTT.

This clonotype was seen repeatedly, ten times or more. The chain uses TRBV5-1 and TRBJ1-1; D perhaps matches TRBD1 (6 bases). The CDR3 spans 14 residues. Germline V lookup: CDR1 SGHRS, CDR2 YFSETQ. Trimming left V 0 bases short and J 5 bases short, with 11 bases between. The CDR3 sequence: CASSLGTDKTEAFF. As DNA, the CDR3 is TGCGCCAGCAGCTTGGGGACAGATAAGACTGAAGCTTTCTTT.

This clonotype was seen ten or more times. The rearrangement joins TRBV14 to TRBJ1-6; TRBD1 might be the D (5 bases). The CDR3 is 16 amino acids. Germline assignment: CDR1 SGHDN and CDR2 FVKESK. Trimming cost V 0 bases and J 4 bases, with 10 bases left between them. The CDR3 DNA reads as TGTGCCAGCAGCCAAGATCCCGAGGGGTATAATTCACCCCTCCACTTT. This translates into CASSQDPEGYNSPLHF.

This clonotype was found many times. The chain joins TRBV6-2 or TRBV6-3 to TRBJ2-5; D not resolved. CDR1 MNHEY and CDR2 SVGEGT come from the germline V gene. There are 11 residues in the CDR3. Trimming pared 5 bases from V and 4 bases from J, leaving 5 bases between. CDR3 residues: CASSPLETQYF. The CDR3 bases are TGTGCCAGCAGTCCTCTAGAGACCCAGTACTTC.

There are many counts of this clonotype. J is TRBJ2-5 and V is TRBV7-2; 8 bases are a match to TRBD1. This CDR3 comprises 13 residues. After removal of 6 bases from V and 9 bases from J, the junction contained 9 bases not matched to a gene. Looked up from germline, CDR1 is SGHTA and CDR2 is FQGNSA. The CDR3 DNA sequence: TGTGCCAGCAGTCTCGGGACAGGCATTTCCCAGTACTTC. Encoded protein: CASSLGTGISQYF.

Many counts were recorded for this clonotype. CDR3 protein: CASSFPGANTEAFF. The CDR3 region has the DNA TGTGCCAGCAGCTTCCCTGGGGCGAACACTGAAGCTTTCTTT. The chain couples TRBV7-9 to TRBJ1-1, with D possibly matching TRBD1 (5 bases). The germline V and J ends were trimmed by 3 bases and 1 base, with 9 bases remaining between them. From germline, CDR1 is SEHNR and CDR2 FQNEAQ (reference sequence). The CDR3 consists of 14 residues.

This clonotype was detected ten times or more. This sequence joins TRBV11-2 and TRBJ2-1; D gene ambiguous. Germline CDR1 and CDR2: SGHAT and FQNNGV. V lost 3 bases to trimming and J lost 6 bases, with 12 bases between them. This CDR3 is built from 14 residues. Here the CDR3 reads CASSFSTLRNEQFF. The CDR3 bases are TGTGCCAGCAGCTTTAGCACTCTACGCAATGAGCAGTTCTTC.

This clonotype occurred many times. The chain has TRBV12-3 or TRBV12-4 and TRBJ1-1; D not resolved. This CDR3 is built from 15 residues. V was pared by 5 bases and J by 4 bases, with 17 bases between. The CDR3 spells CASSVNSLVSTEAFF. The CDR3 coding sequence is TGTGCCAGCAGTGTCAACAGTCTTGTTAGCACTGAAGCTTTCTTT.

In this sample, this clonotype turned up a few times. The rearrangement joins TRBV13 to TRBJ2-2; the D gene is possibly TRBD1 (6 bases). Germline CDR1 and CDR2: PRHDT and FYEKMQ (reference sequence). This CDR3 has 16 residues. The ends were cut back, 5 bases at V and 4 bases at J, with 17 bases in the middle. CDR3 coding DNA: TGTGCCAGCAGCCCAACAAGGACAGATATCACCGGGGAGCTGTTTTTT. This translates into CASSPTRTDITGELFF.

J is TRBJ1-5 and V is TRBV20-1, with no clear D. The CDR3 is 13 amino acids. Germline V lookup: CDR1 DFQATT, CDR2 SNEGSKA (reference sequence). With 1 base removed from V and 7 bases from J, the gap between germline ends came to 11 bases. The CDR3 coding sequence is TGCAGTGCTAGAGTAGGGCAGCCGCAGCCCCAGCATTTT. Protein: CSARVGQPQPQHF.

The chain joins TRBV20-1 to TRBJ1-2; perhaps TRBD1 as D (5 bases). Looked up from germline, CDR1 is DFQATT and CDR2 is SNEGSKA (reference sequence). This CDR3 comprises 17 residues. Trimming pared 5 bases from V and 5 bases from J, leaving 27 bases between. CDR3 DNA: TGCAGTGCTTACCGGGACGGCAATGGCCCGCGGAGGTATGGCTACACCTTC. Its translation is CSAYRDGNGPRRYGYTF.

This clonotype occurred a few times. J is TRBJ1-1 and V is TRBV29-1; D might be TRBD1 (6 bases). Germline CDR1 SQVTM, CDR2 ANQGSEA. The CDR3 has 16 amino acids. With 2 bases removed from V and 6 bases from J, the gap between germline ends came to 22 bases. The CDR3 spells CSVEHPGQSLRAEAFF. For the CDR3, the DNA is TGCAGCGTTGAACACCCCGGACAGTCGCTTAGGGCTGAAGCTTTCTTT.

This clonotype was counted at least ten times. The DNA for the CDR3 is TGTGCCAGCAGCCCCGAGGGGGGCGGGATCACTGAAGCTTTCTTT. Amino acid sequence: CASSPEGGGITEAFF. The chain uses TRBV7-2 and TRBJ1-1, with a tentative D call TRBD1 (6 bases). There are 15 residues in the CDR3. Trimming pared 5 bases from V and 4 bases from J, leaving 17 bases between. The germline V gene has CDR1 SGHTA and CDR2 FQGNSA.

This clonotype was recorded at least ten times. The chain carries TRBV28 and TRBJ2-5; the D gene could be TRBD1 or TRBD2 (5 bases each). This CDR3 has 12 residues. The V gene lost 5 bases and the J gene lost 9 bases, with 13 bases spanning the gap. Germline CDR1 and CDR2: MDHEN and SYDVKM. CDR3 bases: TGTGCCAGCAGTGCGGTGAGGGGAGCCCAGTACTTC. It codes for CASSAVRGAQYF. Based on the CDR3 plus reference TRBV28 and TRBJ2-5, the full variable domain is DVKVTQSSRYLVKRTGEKVFLECVQDMDHENMFWYRQDPGLGLRLIYFSYDVKMKEKGDIPEGYSVSREKKERFSLILESASTNQTSMYLCASSAVRGAQYFGPGTRLLVL.

This clonotype was found many times. The gene calls are TRBV4-3 and TRBJ2-5; D might be TRBD2 (6 bases). Germline assignment: CDR1 LGHNA and CDR2 YSLEER. The CDR3 consists of 15 residues. V lost 1 base, J lost 2 bases, and 11 bases lay in between. Here the CDR3 reads CASSQAFGGQETQYF. The CDR3 DNA follows: TGCGCCAGCAGCCAAGCATTTGGGGGGCAAGAGACCCAGTACTTC.